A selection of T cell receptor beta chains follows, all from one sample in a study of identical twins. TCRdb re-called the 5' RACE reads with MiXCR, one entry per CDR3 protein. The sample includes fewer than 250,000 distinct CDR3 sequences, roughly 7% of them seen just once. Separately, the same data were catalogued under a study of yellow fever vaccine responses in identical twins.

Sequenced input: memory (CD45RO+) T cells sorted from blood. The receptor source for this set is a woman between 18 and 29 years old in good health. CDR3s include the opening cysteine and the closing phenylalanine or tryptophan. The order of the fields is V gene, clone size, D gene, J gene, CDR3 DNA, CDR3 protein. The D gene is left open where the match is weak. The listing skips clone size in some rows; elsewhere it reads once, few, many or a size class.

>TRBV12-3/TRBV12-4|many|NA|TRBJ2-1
TGTGCCAGCGGTCAAAATGGGGGAGGGGGCAATGAGCAGTTCTTC
CASGQNGGGGNEQFF
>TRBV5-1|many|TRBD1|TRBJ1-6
TGCGCCAGCAGCTTGCCAGGGGGTGAAAATTCACCCCTCCACTTT
CASSLPGGENSPLHF
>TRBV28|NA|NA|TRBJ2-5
TGTGCCAGCAGTTTAATCCCGCGGGGAGGAGAGACCCAGTACTTC
CASSLIPRGGETQYF
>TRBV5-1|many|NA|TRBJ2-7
TGCGCCAGCAGCTTCCGGGATTCAACCTCCCACGAGCAGTACTTC
CASSFRDSTSHEQYF
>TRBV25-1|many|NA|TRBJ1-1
TGTGCCAGCAGGGGACAAATGAACACTGAAGCTTTCTTT
CASRGQMNTEAFF
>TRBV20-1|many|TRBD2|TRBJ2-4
TGCAGTGCGCCCGACGGGGGGGGGCCCAAAAACATTCAGTACTTC
CSAPDGGGPKNIQYF
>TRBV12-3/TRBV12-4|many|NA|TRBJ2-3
TGTGCCAGCAGTTCGGCCAGGCGCCTTAACACAGATACGCAGTATTTT
CASSSARRLNTDTQYF
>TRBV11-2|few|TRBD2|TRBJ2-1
TGTGCCAGCAGCTACCGACTAGCGGGGATCTACAATGAGCAGTTCTTC
CASSYRLAGIYNEQFF
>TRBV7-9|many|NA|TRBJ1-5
TGTGCCAGCAGCTTACACCAGGCCAATCAGCCCCAGCATTTT
CASSLHQANQPQHF
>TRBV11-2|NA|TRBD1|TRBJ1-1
TGTGCCAGCAGCGCGGGGACAGGGCTTATGGCTTTCTTT
CASSAGTGLMAFF
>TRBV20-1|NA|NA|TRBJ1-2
TGCAGTGCTAGATTCACAGGGTTCGACTATGGCTACACCTTC
CSARFTGFDYGYTF
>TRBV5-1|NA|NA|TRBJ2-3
TGCGCCAGCAGCTTGGATTGGTGGCGGGATACGCAGTATTTT
CASSLDWWRDTQYF
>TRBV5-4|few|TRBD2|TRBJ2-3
TGTGCCAGCAGCTTCTCGGGTCAGGGTTTTAGCGGGAGGCGAGATACGCAGTATTTT
CASSFSGQGFSGRRDTQYF
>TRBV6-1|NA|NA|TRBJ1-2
TGTGCCAGCAGGCCGGGAGGGGACTACTATGGCTACACCTTC
CASRPGGDYYGYTF
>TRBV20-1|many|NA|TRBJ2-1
TGCAGTGCTAGAGACACCCCCCGACCGACAGGGAGGTATGAGCAGTTCTTC
CSARDTPRPTGRYEQFF
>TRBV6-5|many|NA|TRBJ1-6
TGTGCCAGCAGTTACGTGGGCCCTCCGGCCTATAATTCACCCCTCCACTTT
CASSYVGPPAYNSPLHF
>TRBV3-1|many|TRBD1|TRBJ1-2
TGTGCCAGCAGCCCTTGGACAGGGAACTATGGCTACACCTTC
CASSPWTGNYGYTF
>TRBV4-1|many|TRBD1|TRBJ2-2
TGCGCCAGCAGCCAACGGACGGACAGGGGGCCAACCGGGGAGCTGTTTTTT
CASSQRTDRGPTGELFF
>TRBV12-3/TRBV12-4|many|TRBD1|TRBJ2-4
TGTGCCAGCAGCCCCGACAGGGAGCGGAACATTCAGTACTTC
CASSPDRERNIQYF
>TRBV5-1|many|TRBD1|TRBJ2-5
TGCGCCAGCAGCGGTGGACAGGGGGGACGAGAGACCCAGTACTTC
CASSGGQGGRETQYF
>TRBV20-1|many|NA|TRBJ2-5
TGCAGTGCAAGGATAGGGGAGACCCAGTACTTC
CSARIGETQYF
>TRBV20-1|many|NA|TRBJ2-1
TGCAGTGCGACCTGGACAAACACGCGCGATGAGCAGTTCTTC
CSATWTNTRDEQFF
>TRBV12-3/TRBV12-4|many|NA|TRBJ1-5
TGTGCCAGCAGTCCGAAATTAGAACGTCAGCCCCAGCATTTT
CASSPKLERQPQHF
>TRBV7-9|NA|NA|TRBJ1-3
TGTGCCAGCAGCCCTGGGGGAAACACCATATATTTT
CASSPGGNTIYF
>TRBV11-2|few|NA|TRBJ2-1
TGTGCCAGCAGCTTAGATCGCAATGAGCAGTTCTTC
CASSLDRNEQFF
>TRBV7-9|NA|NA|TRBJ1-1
TGTGCCAGCAGCCCGGGCCCAACTGAAGCTTTCTTT
CASSPGPTEAFF
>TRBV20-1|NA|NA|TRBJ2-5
TGCAGTGCCCTAGAACGGCAAGAGACCCAGTACTTC
CSALERQETQYF
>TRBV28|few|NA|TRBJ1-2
TGTGCCAGCAGTTTAGACGGCAGATATGGCTACACCTTC
CASSLDGRYGYTF